Listed below are T cell receptor beta chains from one sample, sequenced in a study of blood T cell repertoires in COVID-19. Only in-frame clones appear in the TCRdb table, and some are missing; sequencing was by immunoSEQ multiplex PCR. The sample includes around 300,000 clones, about nine tenths of them seen just once. Sequenced input: peripheral blood. These receptors were taken from a man over 45 with active or convalescent COVID-19. CDR3s include the opening cysteine and the closing phenylalanine or tryptophan. The D gene is left open where the match is weak. Rows may omit the clone size; those that give it use once, few, many or a size class.

j_call: TRBJ2-1
v_call: TRBV27
clone_size: -
d_call: TRBD1
cdr3_nt: TGTGCCAGCAGTTCCGGACAGGGTCGATACAATGAGCAGTTCTTC
cdr3_aa: CASSSGQGRYNEQFF

j_call: TRBJ1-1
v_call: TRBV2
clone_size: -
d_call: TRBD1
cdr3_nt: TGTGCCAGCAGTGATATTACAGGGGGGTTTCGCACTGAAGCTTTCTTT
cdr3_aa: CASSDITGGFRTEAFF

j_call: TRBJ1-5
v_call: TRBV28
clone_size: -
d_call: TRBD1
cdr3_nt: TGTGCCAGCATTACCTCAGGGGGGAGCAATCAGCCCCAGCATTTT
cdr3_aa: CASITSGGSNQPQHF

j_call: TRBJ1-1
v_call: TRBV19
clone_size: -
d_call: -
cdr3_nt: TGTGCCAGTAGTTCCCAAGCCGAGGGAGGCACTGAAGCTTTCTTT
cdr3_aa: CASSSQAEGGTEAFF

j_call: TRBJ1-5
v_call: TRBV27
clone_size: -
d_call: -
cdr3_nt: TGTGCCAGCAGTTTAGCCAGGGTGGATCAGCCCCAGCATTTT
cdr3_aa: CASSLARVDQPQHF

j_call: TRBJ2-1
v_call: TRBV19
clone_size: -
d_call: TRBD1
cdr3_nt: TGTGCCAGTAGTCTCCGGACAGGGGGCTACAATGAGCAGTTCTTC
cdr3_aa: CASSLRTGGYNEQFF

j_call: TRBJ1-5
v_call: TRBV19
clone_size: -
d_call: -
cdr3_nt: TGTGCCAGTAGTATTGAAGGACAACAGCCCCAGCATTTT
cdr3_aa: CASSIEGQQPQHF

j_call: TRBJ2-1
v_call: TRBV2
clone_size: -
d_call: TRBD2
cdr3_nt: TGTGCCAGCAGTTTTTCCCCTAGCGGGGGTGAGCATTGGTTCTTC
cdr3_aa: CASSFSPSGGEHWFF

j_call: TRBJ2-6
v_call: TRBV7-2
clone_size: -
d_call: -
cdr3_nt: TGTGCCACAAGTAGGAATCCTGGGTGGCGGGGATCTGGGGCCAACGTCCTGACTTTC
cdr3_aa: CATSRNPGWRGSGANVLTF

j_call: TRBJ1-1
v_call: TRBV11-2
clone_size: -
d_call: -
cdr3_nt: TGTGCCAGCAGCCTTAGATTGAACACTGAAGCTTTCTTT
cdr3_aa: CASSLRLNTEAFF

j_call: TRBJ2-5
v_call: TRBV3-1/TRBV3-2
clone_size: -
d_call: TRBD2
cdr3_nt: TGTGCCAGCAGCCAACCTAGCGGGAGCAAAGAGACCCAGTACTTC
cdr3_aa: CASSQPSGSKETQYF

j_call: TRBJ2-5
v_call: TRBV5-8
clone_size: -
d_call: -
cdr3_nt: TGTGCCAGCAGCTCGCCCGCACGGGAGACCCAGTACTTC
cdr3_aa: CASSSPARETQYF

j_call: TRBJ1-3
v_call: TRBV5-4
clone_size: -
d_call: -
cdr3_nt: TGTGCCAGCAGCCCTACGGGTGGAAACACCATATATTTT
cdr3_aa: CASSPTGGNTIYF

j_call: TRBJ2-7
v_call: TRBV5-1
clone_size: -
d_call: TRBD2
cdr3_nt: TGCGCCAGCAGAAAAGCGGGGGGATCCCCCTACGAGCAGTACTTC
cdr3_aa: CASRKAGGSPYEQYF

j_call: TRBJ2-7
v_call: TRBV11-2
clone_size: -
d_call: -
cdr3_nt: TGTGCCAGCAGCTTAAGAACTAAAACCTACGAGCAGTACTTC
cdr3_aa: CASSLRTKTYEQYF

j_call: TRBJ1-4
v_call: TRBV4-3
clone_size: once
d_call: -
cdr3_nt: TGCGCCAGCAGCCAAGATAGGGAGGGCCGGCTGTTTTTT
cdr3_aa: CASSQDREGRLFF

j_call: TRBJ2-3
v_call: TRBV30
clone_size: once
d_call: TRBD1
cdr3_nt: TGTGCCTGGAGTTTTGGACAGGGGGGGGGCACAGATACGCAGTATTTT
cdr3_aa: CAWSFGQGGGTDTQYF

j_call: TRBJ2-7
v_call: TRBV28
clone_size: -
d_call: -
cdr3_nt: TGTGCCAGCAGGACCCGGGACAAGTACTCCTACGAGCAGTACTTC
cdr3_aa: CASRTRDKYSYEQYF

j_call: TRBJ1-2
v_call: TRBV7-3
clone_size: -
d_call: TRBD1
cdr3_nt: TGTGCCAGCAGCTCACTGGACAGGGCATATGGCTACACCTTC
cdr3_aa: CASSSLDRAYGYTF

j_call: TRBJ2-2
v_call: TRBV6-8
clone_size: -
d_call: -
cdr3_nt: TGTGCCGGAAAGGCAGGGCCATACCCGGCCCATACGAACACCGGGGAGCTGTTTTTT
cdr3_aa: CAGKAGPYPAHTNTGELFF

j_call: TRBJ2-2
v_call: TRBV28
clone_size: -
d_call: TRBD1
cdr3_nt: TGTGCCAGCAGTGTTGGACAGGGCACCGGGGAGCTGTTTTTT
cdr3_aa: CASSVGQGTGELFF

j_call: TRBJ1-2
v_call: TRBV4-3
clone_size: -
d_call: TRBD1
cdr3_nt: TGCGCCAGCAGCCAAGTCGGGGGACAGGCGGCTAACTATGGCTACACCTTC
cdr3_aa: CASSQVGGQAANYGYTF

j_call: TRBJ1-1
v_call: TRBV6-5
clone_size: -
d_call: TRBD1
cdr3_nt: TGTGCCAGCAGTTACCAGGGGGGTGAAGCTTTCTTT
cdr3_aa: CASSYQGGEAFF

j_call: TRBJ1-6
v_call: TRBV2
clone_size: -
d_call: TRBD1
cdr3_nt: TGTGCCAGCAGTGTGGACAGGGGTAATTCACCCCTCCACTTT
cdr3_aa: CASSVDRGNSPLHF

j_call: TRBJ2-2
v_call: TRBV4-3
clone_size: -
d_call: TRBD2
cdr3_nt: TGCGCCAGCAGCCAGGCCCTGACTAGCGGGGGGGGATATAACACCGGGGAGCTGTTTTTT
cdr3_aa: CASSQALTSGGGYNTGELFF

j_call: TRBJ1-5
v_call: TRBV7-8
clone_size: -
d_call: TRBD1
cdr3_nt: TGTGCCAGCAGCTTAGTTTCAGGGGGGCAGCCCCAGCATTTT
cdr3_aa: CASSLVSGGQPQHF

j_call: TRBJ2-3
v_call: TRBV28
clone_size: once
d_call: TRBD2
cdr3_nt: TGTGCCAGCAGTTTGACTAGCGGGAACTACAAAATCACAGATACGCAGTATTTT
cdr3_aa: CASSLTSGNYKITDTQYF

j_call: TRBJ1-3
v_call: TRBV25-1
clone_size: -
d_call: -
cdr3_nt: TGTGCCAGCAGCCGAGCCCCCGGGGAGAGCTCTGGAAACACCATATATTTT
cdr3_aa: CASSRAPGESSGNTIYF

j_call: TRBJ1-1
v_call: TRBV27
clone_size: -
d_call: TRBD1
cdr3_nt: TGTGCCAGCAGTTTATCCCCCCCGACAGGGCGCACTGAAGCTTTCTTT
cdr3_aa: CASSLSPPTGRTEAFF

j_call: TRBJ2-5
v_call: TRBV7-2
clone_size: -
d_call: TRBD2
cdr3_nt: TGTGCCAGCAGCTTACGGGGACTAGCGGGGGCCCAAGAGACCCAGTACTTC
cdr3_aa: CASSLRGLAGAQETQYF

j_call: TRBJ2-3
v_call: TRBV9
clone_size: -
d_call: -
cdr3_nt: TGTGCCAGCAGCGCCACCCATCTAGCTGGGACAGATACGCAGTATTTT
cdr3_aa: CASSATHLAGTDTQYF

j_call: TRBJ2-2
v_call: TRBV28
clone_size: -
d_call: TRBD2
cdr3_nt: TGTGCCAGCAGTTCCCCCGGCGGGAGGGCCTTCATCGGGGAGCTGTTTTTT
cdr3_aa: CASSSPGGRAFIGELFF

j_call: TRBJ1-3
v_call: TRBV11-2
clone_size: -
d_call: -
cdr3_nt: TGTGCCAGCAGCCCAGACAGTAACAGCAACACCATATATTTT
cdr3_aa: CASSPDSNSNTIYF

j_call: TRBJ1-4
v_call: TRBV18
clone_size: -
d_call: -
cdr3_nt: TGTGCCAGCTCGCCGAACTCAGGGCGCAGTAATGAAAAACTGTTTTTT
cdr3_aa: CASSPNSGRSNEKLFF

j_call: TRBJ1-6
v_call: TRBV2
clone_size: -
d_call: -
cdr3_nt: TGTGCCAGCAGTGCCAGGGAATTATATTCACCCCTCCACTTT
cdr3_aa: CASSARELYSPLHF

j_call: TRBJ2-7
v_call: TRBV6-9
clone_size: -
d_call: -
cdr3_nt: TGTGCCAATACTAGGGCAGTACGGAGCGAGCAGTACTTC
cdr3_aa: CANTRAVRSEQYF

j_call: TRBJ1-2
v_call: TRBV3-1/TRBV3-2
clone_size: -
d_call: -
cdr3_nt: TGTGCCAGCAGCCAGGAGGCGGGTTCAGCTGGCGGCTACACCTTC
cdr3_aa: CASSQEAGSAGGYTF

j_call: TRBJ2-3
v_call: TRBV6-2/TRBV6-3
clone_size: -
d_call: TRBD2
cdr3_nt: TGTGCCAGCAGTTACCGTGGGACTAGCGGGAGCTCCCCAGATACGCAGTATTTT
cdr3_aa: CASSYRGTSGSSPDTQYF

j_call: TRBJ1-2
v_call: TRBV6-5
clone_size: -
d_call: TRBD1
cdr3_nt: TGTGCCACCATGACAGGGCTTTCTGGCTACACCTTC
cdr3_aa: CATMTGLSGYTF

j_call: TRBJ2-1
v_call: TRBV7-8
clone_size: -
d_call: TRBD1
cdr3_nt: TGTGCCAGCAGCCGAGGTGCCGGGACAGCCAGTTACAATGAGCAGTTCTTC
cdr3_aa: CASSRGAGTASYNEQFF

j_call: TRBJ1-4
v_call: TRBV5-1
clone_size: -
d_call: -
cdr3_nt: TGCGCCAGCAGCTTGGGTGTATCCGGGGAGGAAAAACTGTTTTTT
cdr3_aa: CASSLGVSGEEKLFF

j_call: TRBJ1-1
v_call: TRBV28
clone_size: -
d_call: -
cdr3_nt: TGTGCCAGCAGTGAAAAACCTTGGGGGGGGCCGAGTCTCACTGAAGCTTTCTTT
cdr3_aa: CASSEKPWGGPSLTEAFF

j_call: TRBJ1-1
v_call: TRBV3-1/TRBV3-2
clone_size: -
d_call: -
cdr3_nt: TGTGCCAGCAACGATCGGGGAGAAGCTTTCTTT
cdr3_aa: CASNDRGEAFF

j_call: TRBJ2-1
v_call: TRBV6-4
clone_size: -
d_call: -
cdr3_nt: TGTGCCAGCAGTCTATCCCACTACAATGAGCAGTTCTTC
cdr3_aa: CASSLSHYNEQFF

j_call: TRBJ2-3
v_call: TRBV7-9
clone_size: few
d_call: -
cdr3_nt: TGTGCCAGCAGGTCGATCGGAGATACGCAGTATTTT
cdr3_aa: CASRSIGDTQYF

j_call: TRBJ2-2
v_call: TRBV4-2
clone_size: -
d_call: TRBD2
cdr3_nt: TGTGCCAGCAGCCAGGGAACGGGACTAGCGGGAGACGGGGAGCTGTTTTTT
cdr3_aa: CASSQGTGLAGDGELFF

j_call: TRBJ1-2
v_call: TRBV2
clone_size: -
d_call: -
cdr3_nt: TGTGCCAGCAGCTTTTCGACAGGCGGCTATGGCTACACCTTC
cdr3_aa: CASSFSTGGYGYTF

j_call: TRBJ1-5
v_call: TRBV30
clone_size: -
d_call: -
cdr3_nt: TGTGCCTGGAGTGTAGAGTCGGGTCAGCCCCAGCATTTT
cdr3_aa: CAWSVESGQPQHF

j_call: TRBJ1-1
v_call: TRBV5-1
clone_size: -
d_call: -
cdr3_nt: TGCGCCAGCAGCCCTGGACTCAACACTGAAGCTTTCTTT
cdr3_aa: CASSPGLNTEAFF

j_call: TRBJ2-7
v_call: TRBV28
clone_size: -
d_call: -
cdr3_nt: TGTGCCAGCAGCCGCCCGTACAGCAGCTCCTACGAGCAGTACTTC
cdr3_aa: CASSRPYSSSYEQYF

j_call: TRBJ1-2
v_call: TRBV28
clone_size: -
d_call: -
cdr3_nt: TGTGCCAGCAGCCTAATCGACAGGTACTACACCTTC
cdr3_aa: CASSLIDRYYTF

j_call: TRBJ1-4
v_call: TRBV7-8
clone_size: -
d_call: -
cdr3_nt: TGTGCCAGCAGCTTAGCAAGGACGTCACTCAGGGCAACTAATGAAAAACTGTTTTTT
cdr3_aa: CASSLARTSLRATNEKLFF

j_call: TRBJ1-2
v_call: TRBV9
clone_size: -
d_call: TRBD1
cdr3_nt: TGTGCCAGCAGCGGGGCGGTCTCGGCAGGGGGATATGGCTACACCTTC
cdr3_aa: CASSGAVSAGGYGYTF